These T cell receptor beta chains were read from a single sample in a study of T cells after yellow fever vaccination. TCRdb passed the 5' RACE reads through MiXCR, listing each CDR3 protein once. The data hold roughly 300,000 distinct CDR3 sequences, with less than 9.5% observed a single time. The starting material was PBMCs, obtained about 41 days after the first yellow fever vaccination. These receptors were taken from a young man who received the YFV17D yellow fever vaccine. Both conserved end residues are trimmed from each CDR3. Fields, in order: V gene, J gene, CDR3 length, CDR3 protein.

TRBV6-5,TRBJ1-1,11,ASSYRGVTEAF
TRBV2,TRBJ2-7,10,ASGGQAYEQY
TRBV6-1,TRBJ2-5,12,ASSHEGGAETQY
TRBV20-1,TRBJ2-1,13,SARDDLSSYNEQF
TRBV7-9,TRBJ2-3,12,ASSDPSRADTQY
TRBV5-1,TRBJ1-2,14,ASSGSTGQGRNGYT
TRBV18,TRBJ2-5,12,ASSPPNSAETQY
TRBV4-2,TRBJ2-5,11,ASSQGKGETQY
TRBV5-1,TRBJ1-2,10,ASSRWGNGYT
TRBV20-1,TRBJ2-3,16,SARGGSGGPTGTDTQY
TRBV7-2,TRBJ1-1,8,ASSRREAF
TRBV5-1,TRBJ2-6,16,ASSLIFSVPSGANVLT
TRBV11-2,TRBJ2-1,13,ASSHSGGPVRGGF
TRBV4-1,TRBJ1-5,12,ASSLTGINQPQH
TRBV10-3,TRBJ2-5,14,AISEGGDRFHETQY
TRBV20-1,TRBJ2-1,15,SVRTSGGPSSYNEQF
TRBV3-1,TRBJ1-1,12,ASSQERLIRGAF
TRBV10-3,TRBJ2-3,10,AIGEGTDTQY
TRBV30,TRBJ2-2,12,AWGPGVGTGELF
TRBV12-5,TRBJ2-2,10,ASGSFSGELF
TRBV7-9,TRBJ2-3,14,ASRRPAGGPSETQY
TRBV6-5,TRBJ1-1,15,ASSYSSSGGSNTEAF
TRBV7-2,TRBJ1-2,11,ASSSQGFHGYT
TRBV5-6,TRBJ1-2,12,ASSLKGQTYGYT
TRBV29-1,TRBJ1-1,10,SVWDILGEAF
TRBV4-2,TRBJ1-4,14,ASSQGRQGGDEKLF
TRBV30,TRBJ1-6,13,AWRGDRTYNSPLH
TRBV5-4,TRBJ1-1,13,ASSLSTRMNTEAF
TRBV12-3/TRBV12-4,TRBJ2-1,13,ASSFRLGSYNEQF
TRBV27,TRBJ2-3,17,ASSSPTGQGEGLRNTQY
TRBV24-1,TRBJ2-2,11,ATSPPGDGELF
TRBV9,TRBJ2-3,15,ASSLTRGRIAPDTQY
TRBV27,TRBJ2-5,14,ASSLSIGTEEETQY
TRBV7-2,TRBJ1-2,13,ASSLVAVSNYGYT
TRBV14,TRBJ2-4,12,ASSRSGKLNILY
TRBV6-1,TRBJ2-2,12,AIASGGNTGELF
TRBV5-6,TRBJ1-1,13,ASSLAGGRMTEAF
TRBV7-2,TRBJ1-2,9,ASSQQGFYT
TRBV9,TRBJ1-2,12,ASSATGTNYGYT
TRBV6-2/TRBV6-3,TRBJ2-1,15,ASRVKTPRSPYNEQF
TRBV7-9,TRBJ1-4,13,ASSPRQSYNEKLF
TRBV18,TRBJ2-3,14,ASSPPGQSSGDTQY
TRBV29-1,TRBJ1-1,11,SVKTGRDTEAF
TRBV7-9,TRBJ2-5,11,ASSAWQGETQY
TRBV28,TRBJ2-6,13,ASSFIPSGANVLT
TRBV4-1,TRBJ1-5,15,ASSQVVGRRANQPQH
TRBV18,TRBJ1-4,12,ASSFRDMGEKLF
TRBV18,TRBJ1-5,12,ASSPPDRVGPQH
TRBV19,TRBJ1-1,11,ASTTGANTEAF
TRBV7-2,TRBJ1-5,11,ASSLVGDQPQH
TRBV4-3,TRBJ1-2,16,ASSQDRQSWEANYGYT
TRBV12-3/TRBV12-4,TRBJ2-3,12,ASSPGTSGGAGY